One and the same sample provided the 3 T cell receptor beta chains below, sequenced in a study of blood T cell repertoires in COVID-19. Method: immunoSEQ multiplex PCR; TCRdb's copy keeps in-frame clones and lacks some. The data show about 370,000 clones, roughly nine tenths seen once. The sample taken for sequencing was PBMCs or T cells enriched from blood (not recorded which). These TCRs come from a man aged 18 to 29 who had recovered from COVID-19.

The chain is built from TRBV18 and TRBJ1-1; no firm D call. The CDR3 runs to 16 residues. V gave up 0 bases and J gave up 0 bases, with 11 bases separating them. Germline loops: CDR1 KGHSH, CDR2 LQKENI. CDR3: CASSPPPGGVNTEAFF. The CDR3 region has the DNA TGTGCCAGCTCACCACCCCCGGGCGGGGTGAACACTGAAGCTTTCTTT. Supplemented by reference TRBV18 and TRBJ1-1, the full variable domain reads NAGVMQNPRHLVRRRGQEARLRCSPMKGHSHVYWYRQLPEEGLKFMVYLQKENIIDESGMPKERFSAEFPKEGPSILRIQQVVRGDSAAYFCASSPPPGGVNTEAFFGQGTRLTVV.

The chain combines TRBV27 with TRBJ1-1, with D possibly being TRBD1 (6 bases). The germline V and J ends were trimmed by 6 bases and 4 bases, with 27 bases remaining between them. The CDR3 contains 18 residues. The germline gives CDR1 MNHEY, CDR2 SMNVEV (reference sequence). The CDR3 sequence: CASSWLPGRRGLGTEAFF. The CDR3 coding sequence is TGTGCCAGCAGCTGGTTGCCGGGACGAAGGGGGTTAGGCACTGAAGCTTTCTTT.

The V and J genes are TRBV11-1 and TRBJ2-7; D possibly corresponds to TRBD1 (8 bases). There are 15 residues in the CDR3. The V gene's germline CDR1 is SGHAT and CDR2 FQDESV (reference sequence). The V end lost 5 bases, the J end lost 6 bases, and 20 bases lay between the germline ends. The CDR3 here is CASSLQGGTVGEQYF. The CDR3 nucleotides are TGTGCCAGCAGCCTACAGGGGGGGACGGTCGGCGAGCAGTACTTC.